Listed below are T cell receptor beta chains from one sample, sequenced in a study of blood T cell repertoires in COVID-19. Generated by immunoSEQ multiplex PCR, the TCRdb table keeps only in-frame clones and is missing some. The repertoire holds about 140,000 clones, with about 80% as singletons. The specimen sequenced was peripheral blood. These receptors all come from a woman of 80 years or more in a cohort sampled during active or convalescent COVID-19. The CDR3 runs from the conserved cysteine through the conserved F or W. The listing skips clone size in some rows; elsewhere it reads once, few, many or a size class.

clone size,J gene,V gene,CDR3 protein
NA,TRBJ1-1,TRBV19,CASITSWANTEAFF
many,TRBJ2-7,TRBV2,CASRRTGEYEQYF
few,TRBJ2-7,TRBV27,CASTTLAGGGHEQYF
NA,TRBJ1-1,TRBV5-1,CASSLALRSKAFF
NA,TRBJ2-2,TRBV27,CASSFRGTLGLARVGELFF
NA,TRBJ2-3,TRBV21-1,CASSNDRGLAATSTDTQYF
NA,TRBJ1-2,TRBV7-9,CASSLGTLNYGYTF
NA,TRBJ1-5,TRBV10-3,CAISSGDGGNQPQHF
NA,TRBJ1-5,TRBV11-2,CASSGTGGSNQPQHF
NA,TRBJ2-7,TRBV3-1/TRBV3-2,CASSRPGGVYEQYF
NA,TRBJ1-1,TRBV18,CASSPNTGTLNTEAFF
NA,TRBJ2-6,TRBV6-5,CASSQGGSGANVLTF
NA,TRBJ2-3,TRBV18,CASSPFLAGEITDTQYF
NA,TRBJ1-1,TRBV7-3,CASSLTGTGATEAFF
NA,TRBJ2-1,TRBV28,CASRKNSGDYNEQFF
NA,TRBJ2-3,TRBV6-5,CASSYSRGTTDTQYF
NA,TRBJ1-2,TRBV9,CASSSPENYGYTF
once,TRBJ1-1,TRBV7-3,CASSSGRGNTEAFF
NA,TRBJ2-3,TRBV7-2,CASSRDSSSTDTQYF
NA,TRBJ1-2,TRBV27,CASSFSGNYGYTF
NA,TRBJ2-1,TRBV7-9,CASSFTSGGSYNEQFF
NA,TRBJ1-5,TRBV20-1,CSASQGATPQHF
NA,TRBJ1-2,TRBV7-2,CASSQTRGIYGYTF
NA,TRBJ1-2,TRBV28,CASSLEWTGMSDGYTF
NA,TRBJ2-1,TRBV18,CASSRGQVNEQFF
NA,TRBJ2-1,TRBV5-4,CASSQQGGGEQFF
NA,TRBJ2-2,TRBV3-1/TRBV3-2,CASSPGVFGELFF
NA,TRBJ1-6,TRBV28,CASSSGTGFSPLHF
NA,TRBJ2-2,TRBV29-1,CSVEDLETGELFF
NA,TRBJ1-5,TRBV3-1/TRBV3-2,CASSHRDRGQPQHF
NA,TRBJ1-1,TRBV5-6,CASSPGGRGINTEAFF
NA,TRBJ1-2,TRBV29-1,CSVEDGGDPANYGYTF
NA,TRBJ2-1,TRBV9,CASSATGGSYNEQFF
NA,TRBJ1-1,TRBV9,CASSVDGGSWNTEAFF
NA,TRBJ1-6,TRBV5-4,CASGDFNSPLHF
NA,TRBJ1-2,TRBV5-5,CASSHLMGDRGSYGYTF
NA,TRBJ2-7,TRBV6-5,CASIYREKYEQYF
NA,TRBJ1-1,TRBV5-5,CASSPRFGAVNTEAFF
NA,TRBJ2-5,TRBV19,CASKERGQETQYF
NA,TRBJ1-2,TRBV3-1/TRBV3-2,CASSQARSANYGYTF
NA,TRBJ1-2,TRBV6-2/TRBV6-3,CASSEGDYGYTF